What follows are 27 T cell receptor beta chains derived from one specimen sequenced in a study of blood T cell repertoires in COVID-19. Using immunoSEQ multiplex PCR, the repertoire was profiled, and TCRdb retains in-frame clones only, with some absent. Among 330,000 or so clones listed, over 80% were seen once. Sample: peripheral blood. Every receptor here comes from a man aged 25-45 years with COVID-19, enrolled during active disease.

The V call is TRBV12-3 or TRBV12-4, the J call TRBJ1-1; the D is unclear. This CDR3 spans 12 amino acids. The ends were cut back, 6 bases at V and 5 bases at J, with 10 bases in the middle. The chain's CDR3 is CASSHLQTEAFF. The CDR3 nucleotides are TGTGCCAGCAGCCACCTCCAGACTGAAGCTTTCTTT.

A single count supports this clone. J is TRBJ1-6 and V is TRBV7-9; TRBD1 matches at 9 bases. The germline V gene encodes CDR1 SEHNR and CDR2 FQNEAQ (reference sequence). Trimming cost V 1 base and J 3 bases; bases outside gene matches: 4. The CDR3 sequence is 17 residues long. CDR3 sequence reads: CASSLVRTGDYNSPLHF. Here the CDR3 DNA reads TGTGCCAGCAGCTTAGTGAGGACAGGGGACTATAATTCACCCCTCCACTTT.

V and J are TRBV7-2 and TRBJ2-5, with 8 bases that match TRBD1. Per the germline V gene, CDR1 is SGHTA and CDR2 is FQGNSA. The CDR3 runs to 13 residues. V shed 5 bases and J 3 bases; nucleotides not matched to a gene: 2. Here the CDR3 DNA reads TGTGCCAGCAGCCGACAGGGGAAAGAGACCCAGTACTTC. Translated, it gives CASSRQGKETQYF.

This clone was seen a handful of times. This chain links TRBV18 with TRBJ1-1; 9 bases map to TRBD1. Germline V gene data show CDR1 as KGHSH and CDR2 as LQKENI. CDR3 size: 17 residues. V was clipped by 3 bases and J by 2 bases; unmatched bases: 10. The CDR3 here is CASSPDVWDRANTEAFF. The CDR3 DNA sequence: TGTGCCAGCTCACCCGATGTCTGGGACAGGGCCAACACTGAAGCTTTCTTT.

This clone was counted between two and nine times. The chain recombines TRBV2 with TRBJ1-4; D gene uncertain. Trimming removed 2 bases at V and 5 bases at J, with 6 bases between. This CDR3 contains 13 residues. Germline CDR1 and CDR2: SNHLY and FYNNEI. CDR3 DNA: TGTGCCAGCAGTGAATGGAGGAATGAAAAACTGTTTTTT. It is translated as CASSEWRNEKLFF.

CDR3 protein: CASTDWRTGGMNTEAFF. The DNA for the CDR3 is TGTGCCAGCACCGATTGGCGGACGGGGGGGATGAACACTGAAGCTTTCTTT. The rearrangement links TRBV7-9 to TRBJ1-1, with D tentatively TRBD1 (5 bases). The CDR3 contains 17 residues. Trimming removed 7 bases from V and 0 bases from J, with 21 bases in between. Germline loops: CDR1 SEHNR, CDR2 FQNEAQ (reference sequence).

The chain links TRBV3-1 (or the pseudogene TRBV3-2) to TRBJ2-7; 9 nucleotides align to TRBD2. Germline values: CDR1 LGHDT, CDR2 YNNKEL (reference sequence). CDR3 length: 15 amino acids. V shed 1 base, J shed 3 bases, and the junction held 4 bases outside the gene matches. In DNA form, the CDR3 reads TGTGCCAGCAGCCAAGGCGGCGGGGGGGGCTACGAGCAGTACTTC. As protein: CASSQGGGGGYEQYF.

The chain uses TRBV19 and TRBJ1-4; D is possibly TRBD1 (6 bases). The V end was cut by 1 base, the J end by 3 bases, with 6 bases between. Looked up from germline, CDR1 is LNHDA and CDR2 is SQIVND (reference sequence). CDR3 length: 14 amino acids. As DNA, the CDR3 is TGTGCCAGTAGTATAGGGACAGCTAATGAAAAACTGTTTTTT. Its protein product is CASSIGTANEKLFF.

This clone occurred once. The J gene is TRBJ2-3, the V gene TRBV14, with 8 bases identical to TRBD2. Germline assignment: CDR1 SGHDN and CDR2 FVKESK. The CDR3 spans 14 residues. V lost 5 bases, J lost 4 bases, and 5 bases stayed unmatched. CDR3 sequence (DNA): TGTGCCAGCAGCGTACCGGGACTAGCAGATACGCAGTATTTT. Translated: CASSVPGLADTQYF.

This sequence joins TRBV27 and TRBJ2-7; weak D call: TRBD1 (6 bases). Deletions cut 5 bases from V and 0 bases from J, with 17 bases between. The germline V gene has CDR1 MNHEY and CDR2 SMNVEV (reference sequence). There are 16 residues in the CDR3. CDR3 DNA sequence: TGTGCCAGCAGTCACGGAGGACAGTCAGGCTCCTACGAGCAGTACTTC. As protein: CASSHGGQSGSYEQYF.

The chain has TRBV11-3 and TRBJ2-3, with 9 bases identical to TRBD2. V shed 3 bases, J shed 0 bases, and the junction held 4 bases outside the gene matches. CDR1 SGHNT and CDR2 YENEEA come from the germline V gene. This CDR3 contains 16 residues. This CDR3 reads CASSLGGLASTDTQYF. CDR3 nucleotides: TGTGCCAGCAGCTTGGGGGGACTAGCAAGCACAGATACGCAGTATTTT. Looking up the rest from reference TRBV11-3 and TRBJ2-3 gives the full variable domain: EAGVVQSPRYKIIEKKQPVAFWCNPISGHNTLYWYLQNLGQGPELLIRYENEEAVDDSQLPKDRFSAERLKGVDSTLKIQPAELGDSAVYLCASSLGGLASTDTQYFGPGTRLTVL.

The chain couples TRBV7-2 to TRBJ2-7; 9 positions agree with TRBD1. The J segment lost 4 bases and the V segment lost 4 bases, leaving 5 bases of the junction unmatched. Germline CDR1 is SGHTA and CDR2 is FQGNSA. This CDR3 contains 14 residues. CDR3 region: CASSSGTGFYEQYF. The DNA for the CDR3 is TGTGCCAGCAGCTCCGGGACAGGGTTTTACGAGCAGTACTTC.

This clone was detected only a few times. The chain joins TRBV18 to TRBJ1-1; possible D gene TRBD1, 5 bases. Trimming took 2 bases from V and 0 from J, leaving 10 bases between them. Germline V gene sequence: CDR1 KGHSH, CDR2 LQKENI. This CDR3 region has 15 residues. This CDR3 is CASSPSGLMNTEAFF. The DNA of the CDR3 is TGTGCCAGCTCACCATCAGGGCTGATGAACACTGAAGCTTTCTTT. Looking up the rest from reference TRBV18 and TRBJ1-1 gives the full variable domain: NAGVMQNPRHLVRRRGQEARLRCSPMKGHSHVYWYRQLPEEGLKFMVYLQKENIIDESGMPKERFSAEFPKEGPSILRIQQVVRGDSAAYFCASSPSGLMNTEAFFGQGTRLTVV.

The chain joins TRBV30 to TRBJ2-1, with TRBD2 matching over 8 bases. Trimming took 3 bases from V and 2 from J; bases not matched to a gene: 6. The CDR3 sequence is 15 residues long. Germline values: CDR1 GTSNPN, CDR2 SVGIG (reference sequence). CDR3 bases: TGTGCCTGGAGAAGCGGGAGACGCCCCTACAATGAGCAGTTCTTC. Encoded protein: CAWRSGRRPYNEQFF. The complete variable domain, with remaining parts taken from reference TRBV30 and TRBJ2-1, reads SQTIHQWPATLVQPVGSPLSLECTVEGTSNPNLYWYRQAAGRGLQLLFYSVGIGQISSEVPQNLSASRPQDRQFILSSKKLLLSDSGFYLCAWRSGRRPYNEQFFGPGTRLTVL.

This clone was observed once. CDR3 nucleotides: TGTGCCAGCAGTTTAGCCGATAAGGGGAGGATTGGGAACATTCAGTACTTC. Translated: CASSLADKGRIGNIQYF. The chain carries TRBV28 and TRBJ2-4, with a weak D call TRBD2 (6 bases). The CDR3 spans 17 residues. Germline V CDR1 and CDR2: MDHEN, SYDVKM. V lost 2 bases and J 7 bases, leaving 21 bases between the germline ends.

This chain joins TRBV7-8 and TRBJ2-1, with 7 bases that match TRBD1. From germline, CDR1 is SGHVS and CDR2 FQNEAQ. This CDR3 contains 16 residues. With V trimmed by 5 bases and J by 8 bases, 15 bases remained unmatched. CDR3 amino acids: CASSPYRDSDWYEQFF. The CDR3 region has the DNA TGTGCCAGCAGCCCGTACCGGGACAGCGACTGGTATGAGCAGTTCTTC.

This clone was counted many times. The chain couples TRBV7-2 to TRBJ1-5; 9 nucleotides match TRBD1. Germline values: CDR1 SGHTA, CDR2 FQGNSA. The CDR3 is 15 residues long. J gave up 2 bases and V 3 bases, and 2 bases lay outside the gene matches. The CDR3 DNA sequence: TGTGCCAGCAGCTTTGGACAGGGGCGCAATCAGCCCCAGCATTTT. This encodes CASSFGQGRNQPQHF.

V usage is TRBV7-3 and J usage is TRBJ2-2, with D hard to call. From germline, CDR1 is SGHTA and CDR2 FQGTGA. The CDR3 runs to 18 residues. V was shortened by 1 base and J by 0 bases, with 15 bases between the two germline ends. In DNA, the CDR3 is TGTGCCAGCAGCTTAAGCCCCATATTGGCGGCGAACACCGGGGAGCTGTTTTTT. Translating gives CASSLSPILAANTGELFF.

In DNA, the CDR3 is TGCGCCAGCAGCCAAGAGGTGACAGGGTCCACAGATACGCAGTATTTT. Its protein product is CASSQEVTGSTDTQYF. The chain links TRBV4-1 to TRBJ2-3; 7 bases are shared with TRBD1. V trimming: 0 bases; J trimming: 2 bases; junction bases outside the gene matches: 5. There are 16 residues in the CDR3. The germline CDR1 and CDR2 sequences are MGHRA and YSYEKL.

This clone appeared once. This rearrangement joins TRBV19 to TRBJ2-2, with 9 positions matching TRBD1. V lost 4 bases to trimming and J lost 5 bases; unmatched junction nucleotides: 2. The CDR3 is made up of 14 amino acids. Looked up from germline, CDR1 is LNHDA and CDR2 is SQIVND (reference sequence). This chain's CDR3 is CASSTGTGTGELFF. The CDR3 DNA reads as TGTGCCAGTAGTACCGGGACAGGGACCGGGGAGCTGTTTTTT.

V is TRBV16 and J is TRBJ1-1; 9 bases fit TRBD1. The junction had 16 bases not matched to a gene; V was cut back by 10 bases and J by 1 base. This CDR3 has 17 amino acids. Germline V gene data show CDR1 as KGHSY and CDR2 as FQNENV. The CDR3 DNA reads as TGTGCCATCCAGGGGGGACAGGGTAGGCCCCCGAACACTGAAGCTTTCTTT. Translation gives CAIQGGQGRPPNTEAFF.

This clone was detected only once. V is TRBV28 and J is TRBJ2-7; weak D call: TRBD2 (6 bases). V was pared by 0 bases and J by 1 base, with 7 bases between. The CDR3 is made up of 14 amino acids. Germline V gene lookup returns CDR1 MDHEN and CDR2 SYDVKM. The CDR3 reads CASSLWGGSYEQYF. The CDR3 DNA reads as TGTGCCAGCAGTTTATGGGGGGGATCCTACGAGCAGTACTTC.

The genes are TRBV6-5 and TRBJ1-4, with D perhaps TRBD1 (5 bases). The CDR3 covers 13 residues. CDR1 and CDR2 from the germline V gene are MNHEY and SVGAGI. V lost 5 bases and J 8 bases, leaving 12 bases between the germline ends. The CDR3 DNA sequence: TGTGCCAGCAGTCGCGGGACGGGGGAAAAACTGTTTTTT. Amino acid sequence: CASSRGTGEKLFF.

The V and J genes are TRBV6-1 and TRBJ1-5; D not resolved. CDR1 is MNHNS and CDR2 is SASEGT in the germline V gene. Trimming stripped 3 bases from V and 0 bases from J, with 18 bases between. CDR3 size: 18 residues. CDR3 sequence (DNA): TGTGCCAGCAGTGAGATAGTCAGACAAAGATATAGCAATCAGCCCCAGCATTTT. Amino acids: CASSEIVRQRYSNQPQHF.

The chain joins TRBV10-3 to TRBJ2-3; D unclear. The V and J ends lost 6 bases and 3 bases respectively, with 10 bases between them. Germline CDR1 ENHRY, CDR2 SYGVKD. CDR3 length equals 13 residues. Here the CDR3 DNA reads TGTGCCATCAGCGGCCAGGTAACAGATACGCAGTATTTT. It specifies CAISGQVTDTQYF.

With regard to this clone: Germline is not matched at one junction end, which may reflect a read error. The V and J genes are TRBV4-2 and TRBJ2-1; 8 nucleotides match TRBD2. Germline values: CDR1 LGHNA, CDR2 YNFKEQ. This CDR3 is 14 amino acids long. The CDR3: CASSQAGDLDEQFF. CDR3 coding DNA: TGTGCCAGCAGTCAAGCGGGAGACCTTGATGAGCAGTTCTTC.

The CDR3 spells CASSYSTGQKAYEQYF. The CDR3 nucleotides are TGTGCCAGCAGTTACTCAACAGGACAGAAGGCCTACGAGCAGTACTTC. The rearrangement joins TRBV6-5 to TRBJ2-7, with D perhaps matching TRBD1 (6 bases). V dropped 0 bases and J dropped 2 bases, with 14 bases sitting between them. The V gene's germline CDR1 is MNHEY and CDR2 SVGAGI. The CDR3 is 16 amino acids.